The 9 T cell receptor beta chains presented below share a single source sample, sequenced in a study of blood T cell repertoires in COVID-19. The data were produced by immunoSEQ multiplex PCR, yet TCRdb's version contains in-frame clones alone and is incomplete. The sample holds some 120,000 clones, approximately 90% seen once. The sample consisted of peripheral blood. The origin of the receptors is a man aged 45-65 years with COVID-19, enrolled during active disease.

The chain joins TRBV6-5 to TRBJ2-1; weak D call: TRBD2 (7 bases). Per the germline V gene, CDR1 is MNHEY and CDR2 is SVGAGI. Deletions cut 7 bases from V and 10 bases from J, with 20 bases between. This CDR3 region has 14 residues. The DNA of the CDR3 is TGTGCCAGCACCAGGGGAAGCGGGGCAGGGGAGCAGTTCTTC. As protein: CASTRGSGAGEQFF.

J is TRBJ2-1 and V is TRBV14, with D possibly matching TRBD1 (6 bases). V lost 1 base and J lost 4, with 11 bases in between. CDR3 length: 15 residues. Germline CDR1 is SGHDN and CDR2 is FVKESK. The CDR3 DNA follows: TGTGCCAGCAGCCAAGCCAGGGGATTTTACAATGAGCAGTTCTTC. Protein: CASSQARGFYNEQFF.

The chain links TRBV5-1 to TRBJ1-1; 7 nucleotides align to TRBD1. The CDR3 loop spans 14 amino acids. CDR1 is SGHRS and CDR2 is YFSETQ in the germline V gene. Trimming at V came to 4 bases and at J to 4 bases, leaving 7 bases not matched to a gene. The CDR3 sequence is CASSQGGDGTEAFF. As DNA, the CDR3 is TGCGCCAGCAGCCAAGGGGGCGACGGCACTGAAGCTTTCTTT.

J is TRBJ2-1 and V is TRBV30; 11 bases line up with TRBD1. V was pared by 0 bases and J by 4 bases, with 2 bases of the junction left unmatched. CDR1 is GTSNPN and CDR2 is SVGIG in the germline V gene (reference sequence). This CDR3 contains 15 residues. CDR3 residues: CAWSVGTGGYNEQFF. The CDR3 nucleotides are TGTGCCTGGAGTGTCGGGACAGGGGGATACAATGAGCAGTTCTTC.

The J gene is TRBJ1-1, the V gene TRBV29-1, with TRBD1 identical over 10 bases. V gave up 3 bases and J gave up 11 bases; unmatched junction bases: 9. CDR1 and CDR2 from the germline V gene are SQVTM and ANQGSEA. This CDR3 is built from 13 residues. The CDR3 here is CSVDPDRGLGAFF. The CDR3 nucleotides are TGCAGCGTTGATCCCGACAGGGGGCTGGGGGCTTTCTTT.

The chain couples TRBV9 to TRBJ2-2, with D possibly matching TRBD1 (5 bases). The germline V gene has CDR1 SGDLS and CDR2 YYNGEE. This CDR3 is built from 15 residues. Trimming shortened V by 0 bases and J by 4 bases, and 10 bases separated the two germline ends. CDR3 loop: CASSVAMGRTGELFF. The CDR3 DNA sequence: TGTGCCAGCAGCGTAGCGATGGGGCGCACCGGGGAGCTGTTTTTT.

The chain joins TRBV30 to TRBJ2-4, with D possibly matching TRBD1 (6 bases). The CDR3 length is 17 residues. With 2 bases removed from V and 4 bases from J, the gap between germline ends came to 21 bases. Germline CDR1 GTSNPN, CDR2 SVGIG (reference sequence). CDR3 residues: CAWSPTQTGLAKNIQYF. DNA for the CDR3: TGTGCCTGGAGTCCAACCCAAACAGGGTTGGCTAAAAACATTCAGTACTTC. Filled out from reference TRBV30 and TRBJ2-4, the complete variable domain reads SQTIHQWPATLVQPVGSPLSLECTVEGTSNPNLYWYRQAAGRGLQLLFYSVGIGQISSEVPQNLSASRPQDRQFILSSKKLLLSDSGFYLCAWSPTQTGLAKNIQYFGAGTRLSVL.

V usage is TRBV27 and J usage is TRBJ2-1; 8 nucleotides line up with TRBD2. Germline V gene data show CDR1 as MNHEY and CDR2 as SMNVEV (reference sequence). Unmatched junction bases numbered 11, after V lost 5 bases and J lost 5 bases. The CDR3 loop spans 16 amino acids. The CDR3 bases are TGTGCCAGCAGTCCCCTCGGAGCGGGGGATAACAATGAGCAGTTCTTC. Its protein is CASSPLGAGDNNEQFF.

For the CDR3, the DNA is TGTGCCAGCAGCTTATGGGCCGAAACCCAGGGCGACGAGCAGTACTTC. This gives the protein CASSLWAETQGDEQYF. The V call is TRBV11-2, the J call TRBJ2-7; tentatively, D is TRBD1 (5 bases). Germline V gene lookup returns CDR1 SGHAT and CDR2 FQNNGV. V gave up 2 bases and J gave up 5 bases, with 19 bases separating them. This CDR3 contains 16 residues.